Shown below are 25 T cell receptor beta chains from a single sample sequenced in a study of T-cell reconstitution after alpha-beta-depleted transplantation in children. Preparation of the TCRbeta library used unique molecular identifiers. TCRdb re-derived calls from the PCR reads in MiXCR, one entry per CDR3 protein. The sample lists 450,000 to 550,000 distinct CDR3 sequences; about an eighth were seen once. The source material was PBMCs, mostly from graft donor cells, sampled 180 days after TCRalphabeta/CD19-depleted stem cell transplant. Receptors were obtained from a female patient aged 2 to 10 who had a stem cell transplant for aplastic anemia, so the T cells may come from the graft donor.

This clonotype came up a few times. The gene calls are TRBV6-5 and TRBJ2-7, with 10 nucleotides matching TRBD2. The CDR3 has 15 residues. Germline CDR1 is MNHEY and CDR2 is SVGAGI. V lost 4 bases, J lost 4 bases, and 7 bases stayed unmatched. The CDR3 sequence is CASSSPSGRVYEQYF. For the CDR3, the DNA is TGTGCCAGCAGTTCTCCTAGCGGGAGAGTATACGAGCAGTACTTC.

This clonotype showed up just a few times. V usage is TRBV7-2 and J usage is TRBJ2-1; D might be TRBD1 (8 bases). The CDR3 runs 15 residues. V gave up 3 bases and J gave up 9 bases, with 18 bases separating them. Germline V gene lookup returns CDR1 SGHTA and CDR2 FQGNSA. This chain's CDR3 is CASSLGGTGTSEQFF. The CDR3 nucleotides are TGTGCCAGCAGCTTGGGAGGGACAGGTACAAGTGAGCAGTTCTTC. The variable domain in full, completed from reference TRBV7-2 and TRBJ2-1, reads GAGVSQSPSNKVTEKGKDVELRCDPISGHTALYWYRQSLGQGLEFLIYFQGNSAPDKSGLPSDRFSAERTGGSVSTLTIQRTQQEDSAVYLCASSLGGTGTSEQFFGPGTRLTVL.

This clonotype was seen repeatedly, ten times or more. J is TRBJ1-4 and V is TRBV12-3 or TRBV12-4, with TRBD1 as a possible D gene (6 bases). This CDR3 has 13 amino acids. The V end was cut by 10 bases, the J end by 8 bases, with 17 bases between. CDR3 nucleotide sequence: TGTGCCACCCGGAGCGGGGGACACGAAAAACTGTTTTTT. Translation: CATRSGGHEKLFF.

This clonotype occurred a few times. V usage is TRBV3-1 and J usage is TRBJ1-5; possible D gene TRBD1, 5 bases. This CDR3 spans 16 amino acids. Germline V CDR1 and CDR2: LGHDT, YNNKEL (reference sequence). Trimming took 5 bases from V and 2 from J, leaving 16 bases between them. CDR3 bases: TGTGCCAGCAGCTCCGGGGGAACAGGAGGCAATCAGCCCCAGCATTTT. Translating it yields CASSSGGTGGNQPQHF.

This clonotype has only a few counts. V and J are TRBV7-2 and TRBJ2-3, with 12 nucleotides matching TRBD2. Germline V lookup: CDR1 SGHTA, CDR2 FQGNSA. V trimming: 5 bases; J trimming: 3 bases; junction bases outside the gene matches: 6. This CDR3 is 16 amino acids long. This chain's CDR3 is CASSQLAGGVTDTQYF. The CDR3 bases are TGTGCCAGCAGCCAACTAGCGGGAGGTGTGACAGATACGCAGTATTTT.

The sample holds a few counts of this clonotype. This sequence joins TRBV7-9 and TRBJ2-7; D is undetermined. CDR3 length equals 15 residues. V lost 1 base and J lost 0, with 10 bases in between. Germline CDR1 reads SEHNR; CDR2 reads FQNEAQ (reference sequence). The CDR3 sequence is CASSLDPPSSYEQYF. The CDR3 nucleotides read TGTGCCAGCAGCTTAGATCCCCCGAGCTCCTACGAGCAGTACTTC.

This rearrangement joins TRBV4-3 to TRBJ1-1; 7 nucleotides align to TRBD1. The CDR3 consists of 18 residues. Losses at the gene ends were 2 bases for V and 0 bases for J; bases not matched to a gene: 12. Germline CDR1 is LGHNA and CDR2 is YSLEER. CDR3 DNA: TGCGCCAGCAGCCAAAGGTATCACAGGGGAAGCGTGAACACTGAAGCTTTCTTT. Amino acids: CASSQRYHRGSVNTEAFF.

This clonotype has at least ten counts. This chain uses TRBV28 with TRBJ2-7; D perhaps matches TRBD1 (6 bases). Trimming took off 1 base at V and 3 bases at J, with 16 bases between the two ends. Germline loops: CDR1 MDHEN, CDR2 SYDVKM. The CDR3 consists of 16 residues. The CDR3 nucleotides are TGTGCCAGCAGTTTATACAGGGAAGTATTCAGCTACGAGCAGTACTTC. It yields the protein CASSLYREVFSYEQYF. Looking up the rest from reference TRBV28 and TRBJ2-7 gives the full variable domain: DVKVTQSSRYLVKRTGEKVFLECVQDMDHENMFWYRQDPGLGLRLIYFSYDVKMKEKGDIPEGYSVSREKKERFSLILESASTNQTSMYLCASSLYREVFSYEQYFGPGTRLTVT.

V and J are TRBV28 and TRBJ2-7, with TRBD2 matching 16 bases. Germline-derived CDR1 and CDR2 are MDHEN and SYDVKM. With 6 bases clipped from V and 5 bases from J, the junction kept 10 bases outside the gene matches. The CDR3 consists of 17 residues. As DNA, the CDR3 is TGTGCCAGCAGCTATGCTGGGACTAGCGGGAGGGCCCACGAGCAGTACTTC. This codes for CASSYAGTSGRAHEQYF.

A remark on this clonotype: The junction and the germline gene differ at one end; a read error may be behind it. The J gene is TRBJ1-3, the V gene TRBV7-8, with D tentatively TRBD1 (5 bases). The CDR3 has 15 amino acids. From germline, CDR1 is SGHVS and CDR2 FQNEAQ. The CDR3 is CGSSSGTVSGNTIYF. Here the CDR3 DNA reads TGTGGCAGCAGCTCGGGGACGGTCTCTGGAAACACCATATATTTT.

This clonotype was detected ten times or more. This rearrangement joins TRBV10-3 to TRBJ2-7; D uncertain. The V gene's germline CDR1 is ENHRY and CDR2 SYGVKD. This CDR3 contains 13 residues. Trimming removed 0 bases at V and 1 base at J, with 4 bases between. The CDR3 protein is CAISESGSYEQYV. In DNA form, the CDR3 reads TGTGCCATCAGTGAGTCAGGTTCCTACGAGCAGTACGTC.

Ten or more counts support this clonotype. The CDR3 region is CASSKSGGINTGELFF. As DNA, the CDR3 is TGTGCCAGCAGTAAATCAGGGGGAATAAACACCGGGGAGCTGTTTTTT. The J gene is TRBJ2-2, the V gene TRBV6-1; 7 nucleotides align to TRBD1. Germline CDR1 is MNHNS and CDR2 is SASEGT. The ends lost 5 bases at V and 2 bases at J; junction bases unmatched: 8. The CDR3 spans 16 residues.

V gene TRBV7-6 combines with J gene TRBJ2-7, with D unclear. The CDR3 totals 14 residues. V lost 5 bases and J 1 base, leaving 12 bases between the germline ends. In germline, CDR1 is SGHVS, CDR2 FNYEAQ. CDR3 nucleotide sequence: TGTGCCAGCAGCCTGGCTGCCAGGTCCTACGAGCAGTACTTC. It translates to CASSLAARSYEQYF.

The chain links TRBV7-2 to TRBJ2-7; tentative D call: TRBD2 (5 bases). The germline V gene has CDR1 SGHTA and CDR2 FQGNSA. The V end was cut by 2 bases, the J end by 5 bases, with 10 bases between. The CDR3 sequence is 13 residues long. The CDR3 bases are TGTGCCAGCAGCTTACGGGGAGCAGACGAGCAGTACGTC. Encoded protein: CASSLRGADEQYV.

The table lists this clonotype with a few counts. The chain recombines TRBV6-5 with TRBJ2-3, with 11 bases identical to TRBD1. V trimming: 2 bases; J trimming: 4 bases; junction bases outside the gene matches: 11. This CDR3 is 18 amino acids long. CDR1 is MNHEY and CDR2 is SVGAGI in the germline V gene. CDR3 coding DNA: TGTGCCAGCAGTTACCGGACAGGGGGCCTGCCCCTCCCAGATACGCAGTATTTT. Translation: CASSYRTGGLPLPDTQYF.

The chain combines TRBV7-8 with TRBJ1-3; D gene unclear. V gave up 2 bases and J gave up 3 bases, with 8 bases separating them. Per the germline V gene, CDR1 is SGHVS and CDR2 is FQNEAQ. The CDR3 loop spans 14 amino acids. The CDR3 DNA reads as TGTGCCAGCAGCTTAAGGGCAGATGGAAACACCATATATTTT. Amino acid sequence: CASSLRADGNTIYF.

V is TRBV29-1 and J is TRBJ2-4; no clear D. CDR1 and CDR2 (germline): SQVTM, ANQGSEA. The CDR3 spans 12 residues. Trimming left V 1 base short and J 1 base short, with 2 bases between. The CDR3 DNA sequence: TGCAGCGTTGAAGGGGCCAAAAACATTCAGTACTTC. Translated: CSVEGAKNIQYF. The complete variable domain, with remaining parts taken from reference TRBV29-1 and TRBJ2-4, reads SAVISQKPSRDICQRGTSLTIQCQVDSQVTMMFWYRQQPGQSLTLIATANQGSEATYESGFVIDKFPISRPNLTFSTLTVSNMSPEDSSIYLCSVEGAKNIQYFGAGTRLSVL.

This clonotype was observed a few times. The chain joins TRBV6-2 or TRBV6-3 to TRBJ2-7; D gene ambiguous. CDR1 is MNHEY and CDR2 is SVGEGT in the germline V gene. V dropped 0 bases and J dropped 1 base, with 7 bases sitting between them. There are 14 residues in the CDR3. In DNA form, the CDR3 reads TGTGCCAGCAGTTACTCGGCGAGTTCCTACGAGCAGTACTTC. Residues: CASSYSASSYEQYF.

This clonotype occurred many times. The rearrangement uses TRBV5-4 and TRBJ1-1, with a tentative D call TRBD1 (6 bases). V lost 6 bases and J 5 bases, leaving 20 bases between the germline ends. CDR1 SGHNT and CDR2 YYREEE come from the germline V gene (reference sequence). The CDR3 is made up of 15 amino acids. CDR3 nucleotide sequence: TGTGCCAGCACACCGGGAGGGGGAAGAGAGACTGAAGCTTTCTTT. The encoded protein is CASTPGGGRETEAFF.

The chain employs TRBV20-1 and TRBJ2-7, with TRBD2 identical over 11 bases. The CDR3 loop spans 14 amino acids. V trimming: 3 bases; J trimming: 4 bases; junction bases outside the gene matches: 5. The V gene's germline CDR1 is DFQATT and CDR2 SNEGSKA (reference sequence). The CDR3 region is CSARDGTSGYEQYF. CDR3 bases: TGCAGTGCTAGGGACGGGACTAGCGGTTACGAGCAGTACTTC.

The genes are TRBV6-2 or TRBV6-3 and TRBJ2-7, with TRBD2 matching 9 bases. V gave up 2 bases and J gave up 0 bases; unmatched junction bases: 5. Germline lookup yields CDR1 MNHEY and CDR2 SVGEGT. This CDR3 is 16 amino acids long. In DNA, the CDR3 is TGTGCCAGCAGTTACAGAGCTAGCGGGGACTCCTACGAGCAGTACGTC. Translating it yields CASSYRASGDSYEQYV.

This clonotype was found many times. The chain uses TRBV29-1 and TRBJ1-2, with D perhaps matching TRBD1 (6 bases). Germline loops: CDR1 SQVTM, CDR2 ANQGSEA. Trimming cost V 7 bases and J 4 bases, with 10 bases left between them. This CDR3 spans 11 amino acids. DNA of the CDR3: TGCAGCGGACGGACAGTCTATGGCTACACCTTC. This gives the protein CSGRTVYGYTF.

The chain is built from TRBV7-8 and TRBJ2-7; no firm D call. This CDR3 is 15 amino acids long. CDR1 and CDR2 from the germline V gene are SGHVS and FQNEAQ. Trimming removed 1 base from V and 2 bases from J, with 12 bases in between. CDR3 in amino acids: CASSLGQAPTYEQYV. For the CDR3, the DNA is TGTGCCAGCAGCTTAGGTCAGGCCCCGACCTACGAGCAGTACGTC.

This clonotype was detected a few times. The chain is built from TRBV21-1 and TRBJ2-7; the DNA was not used to check the table's D call, TRBD1. TRBV21-1 is an annotated pseudogene. The CDR3 is 17 residues long. CDR3 DNA: TGTGCCAGCACACTTCGGGACAGGGGGCTCCTACCCTACGAGCAGTACGTC. It specifies CASTLRDRGLLPYEQYV.

A few counts support this clonotype. This chain connects TRBV6-5 to TRBJ1-1; D is ambiguous. The germline CDR1 and CDR2 sequences are MNHEY and SVGAGI. There are 14 residues in the CDR3. The V and J ends lost 0 bases and 1 base respectively, with 6 bases between them. The CDR3 DNA reads TGTGCCAGCAGTTACTCGACTGGGAACACTGAAGCTTTCTTT. This translates into CASSYSTGNTEAFF.